Presented here are 20 T cell receptor beta chains from one specimen sequenced in a study of human versus mouse CDR3 diversity and MHC coevolution (dated by TCRdb to about 2017). Libraries were made using the immunoSEQ multiplex PCR assay. This is the immuneACCESS table as TCRdb keeps it, with only in-frame sequences that have V and J called. A part of the clones is gone; compared with another copy, unresolved V genes explain less than half, and the rest is unexplained. The sample data list 60,000 to 95,000 clones, and about nine tenths of these were observed just once. The ten largest clones add up to about 0.14% of the sample. Sequenced sample: naive CD4+ T cells from blood. The sample's cell subset or site, from its label and the paper: CD45RO-negative CD62L-positive naive CD4 T cells. These receptors were taken from a person aged 30 to 69 in good health.

The chain recombines TRBV6-1 with TRBJ2-7; 11 nucleotides align to TRBD1. V was clipped by 7 bases and J by 6 bases; unmatched bases: 11. This CDR3 contains 15 residues. Germline CDR1 is MNHNS and CDR2 is SASEGT. CDR3 loop: CASNGPGTGGSEQYF. In nucleotides, the CDR3 is TGTGCCAGCAACGGACCCGGGACAGGGGGTTCCGAGCAGTACTTC.

The V call is TRBV18, the J call TRBJ1-5, with 9 bases that match TRBD1. Germline V gene lookup returns CDR1 KGHSH and CDR2 LQKENI. This CDR3 has 15 amino acids. The ends lost 5 bases at V and 5 bases at J; junction bases unmatched: 7. CDR3: CASSTDWTGDQPQHF. The CDR3 DNA sequence: TGTGCCAGCTCAACCGATTGGACAGGGGATCAGCCCCAGCATTTT.

V gene TRBV7-8 combines with J gene TRBJ2-3; D unclear. The germline gives CDR1 SGHVS, CDR2 FQNEAQ. There are 16 residues in the CDR3. V was cut by 2 bases and J by 1 base, with 13 bases left in between. The CDR3 DNA follows: TGTGCCAGCAGCTTATATGACAAGGCAGGCACAGATACGCAGTATTTT. Its protein is CASSLYDKAGTDTQYF.

The chain couples TRBV11-1 to TRBJ1-4, with no clear D. Germline CDR1 reads SGHAT; CDR2 reads FQDESV (reference sequence). V gave up 5 bases and J gave up 5 bases, with 3 bases separating them. CDR3 size: 11 residues. The CDR3 loop reads CASSQNEKLFF. CDR3 nucleotide sequence: TGTGCCAGCAGCCAAAATGAAAAACTGTTTTTT.

This chain uses TRBV7-2 with TRBJ1-2; D gene unclear. The length of the CDR3 is 13 residues. Germline CDR1 and CDR2: SGHTA and FQGNSA. V was pared by 1 base and J by 4 bases, with 7 bases between. The CDR3 loop is CASSLGRGYGYTF. As DNA, the CDR3 is TGTGCCAGCAGCTTAGGACGCGGCTATGGCTACACCTTC.

This sequence joins TRBV7-7 and TRBJ2-1, with TRBD2 identical over 13 bases. Germline CDR1 SSHAT, CDR2 FNYEAQ (reference sequence). The CDR3 extends over 16 amino acids. V shed 4 bases and J 7 bases; nucleotides not matched to a gene: 7. CDR3 in amino acids: CASSSTLAGGQNEQFF. DNA for the CDR3: TGTGCCAGCAGCTCTACACTAGCGGGGGGGCAAAATGAGCAGTTCTTC.

The chain employs TRBV29-1 and TRBJ2-5, with 7 positions matching TRBD1. Germline CDR1 SQVTM, CDR2 ANQGSEA. CDR3 length equals 15 residues. After removal of 2 bases from V and 2 bases from J, the junction contained 8 bases not matched to a gene. The CDR3 protein is CSVENPTGLQETQYF. CDR3 DNA: TGCAGCGTTGAAAACCCGACAGGGTTACAAGAGACCCAGTACTTC.

The chain recombines TRBV18 with TRBJ2-1, with D uncertain. Trimming removed 3 bases from V and 8 bases from J, with 8 bases in between. The CDR3 loop spans 12 amino acids. The germline V gene has CDR1 KGHSH and CDR2 LQKENI. In DNA form, the CDR3 reads TGTGCCAGCTCACCGGCTAGACATGAGCAGTTCTTC. Protein: CASSPARHEQFF.

A remark on this clone: One end of the junction does not line up with germline, which may come from a read error. The same CDR3 can be traced to other DNA sequences in this sample. The chain links TRBV19 to TRBJ2-5; TRBD1 aligns across 9 bases. This CDR3 is 12 amino acids long. Looked up from germline, CDR1 is LNHDA and CDR2 is SQIVND (reference sequence). In nucleotides, the CDR3 is TGTGCCAGTCGGGACAGGGAGGAGACTCAGTACTTC. This translates into CASRDREETQYF.

The chain couples TRBV27 to TRBJ1-1; 9 bases are a match to TRBD1. Germline values: CDR1 MNHEY, CDR2 SMNVEV (reference sequence). This CDR3 region has 16 residues. Trimming removed 6 bases from V and 7 bases from J; junction bases left unmatched: 15. CDR3 DNA: TGTGCCAGCAGCAGGAATCCGGGACAGGGAACGGGTGAAGCTTTCTTT. This gives the protein CASSRNPGQGTGEAFF.

This clone has only one observation. The chain combines TRBV15 with TRBJ1-4; D is undetermined. The CDR3 loop spans 13 amino acids. The V end was cut by 2 bases, the J end by 4 bases, with 5 bases between. Per the germline V gene, CDR1 is LNHNV and CDR2 is YYDKDF (reference sequence). The CDR3 spells CATSRQVNEKLFF. CDR3 nucleotides: TGTGCCACCAGCAGACAGGTTAATGAAAAACTGTTTTTT.

The V and J genes are TRBV30 and TRBJ1-1; D remains unclear. This CDR3 contains 13 residues. Germline V gene lookup returns CDR1 GTSNPN and CDR2 SVGIG (reference sequence). Trimming took 3 bases from V and 3 from J, leaving 11 bases between them. The CDR3 loop is CAWSEDIDTEAFF. DNA of the CDR3: TGTGCCTGGAGCGAGGATATCGACACTGAAGCTTTCTTT.

J is TRBJ2-1 and V is TRBV19, with 7 positions matching TRBD2. V dropped 5 bases and J dropped 4; count of bases not matched to a gene: 14. Germline V gene lookup returns CDR1 LNHDA and CDR2 SQIVND (reference sequence). The CDR3 spans 17 residues. DNA for the CDR3: TGTGCCAGTAGTTTCTGGCCCCCTAGCGGAAGATACAATGAGCAGTTCTTC. Its translation: CASSFWPPSGRYNEQFF.

This chain's CDR3 is CAISHPGTGKGEQYF. DNA for the CDR3: TGTGCCATCAGTCACCCCGGGACAGGTAAAGGCGAGCAGTACTTC. The chain combines TRBV10-3 with TRBJ2-7, with 8 bases matching TRBD1. The J segment lost 6 bases and the V segment lost 5 bases, leaving 12 bases of the junction unmatched. The CDR3 covers 15 residues. CDR1 ENHRY and CDR2 SYGVKD come from the germline V gene.

V usage is TRBV11-2 and J usage is TRBJ2-2; possibly TRBD1 for D (6 bases). From germline, CDR1 is SGHAT and CDR2 FQNNGV. Trimming left V 2 bases short and J 1 base short, with 11 bases between. The CDR3 contains 16 residues. The CDR3 coding sequence is TGTGCCAGCAGCTTATTCCGGACAGTGAACACCGGGGAGCTGTTTTTT. Protein: CASSLFRTVNTGELFF.

The rearrangement uses TRBV11-2 and TRBJ2-7, with TRBD2 identical over 13 bases. Looked up from germline, CDR1 is SGHAT and CDR2 is FQNNGV. The CDR3 covers 18 residues. V trimming: 1 base; J trimming: 3 bases; junction bases outside the gene matches: 9. The CDR3 loop reads CASSLVGPRLAGGYEQYF. The CDR3 DNA reads as TGTGCCAGCAGCTTAGTGGGGCCGAGACTAGCGGGGGGCTACGAGCAGTACTTC.

The gene calls are TRBV10-3 and TRBJ1-5; D is ambiguous. The germline V gene encodes CDR1 ENHRY and CDR2 SYGVKD. V was clipped by 6 bases and J by 0 bases, with 9 bases between them. This CDR3 has 14 amino acids. The CDR3 bases are TGTGCCATCAGCCCCCAACTTAGCAATCAGCCCCAGCATTTT. Its translation: CAISPQLSNQPQHF.

The chain joins TRBV10-2 to TRBJ2-1; D perhaps matches TRBD1 (5 bases). Looked up from germline, CDR1 is WSHSY and CDR2 is SAAADI. Deletions cut 8 bases from V and 8 bases from J, with 13 bases between. CDR3 size: 12 residues. The CDR3 nucleotides are TGCGCCAGCCTTTCTACAGGCGATGAGCAGTTCTTC. Its translation is CASLSTGDEQFF.

The rearrangement uses TRBV5-1 and TRBJ1-4; 7 bases map to TRBD1. V shed 5 bases, J shed 4 bases, and the junction held 5 bases outside the gene matches. The CDR3 has 14 amino acids. Germline V gene lookup returns CDR1 SGHRS and CDR2 YFSETQ. The CDR3 sequence: CASSNRGDNEKLFF. For the CDR3, the DNA is TGCGCCAGCAGTAACAGGGGCGATAATGAAAAACTGTTTTTT. The complete variable domain, with remaining parts taken from reference TRBV5-1 and TRBJ1-4, reads KAGVTQTPRYLIKTRGQQVTLSCSPISGHRSVSWYQQTPGQGLQFLFEYFSETQRNKGNFPGRFSGRQFSNSRSEMNVSTLELGDSALYLCASSNRGDNEKLFFGSGTQLSVL.

The V and J genes are TRBV2 and TRBJ2-7; possibly TRBD2 for D (7 bases). This CDR3 is 12 amino acids long. In germline, CDR1 is SNHLY, CDR2 FYNNEI. V lost 7 bases, J lost 5 bases, and 12 bases lay in between. The CDR3 sequence: CASKTGGDEQYF. Here the CDR3 DNA reads TGTGCCAGCAAAACGGGGGGCGACGAGCAGTACTTC.